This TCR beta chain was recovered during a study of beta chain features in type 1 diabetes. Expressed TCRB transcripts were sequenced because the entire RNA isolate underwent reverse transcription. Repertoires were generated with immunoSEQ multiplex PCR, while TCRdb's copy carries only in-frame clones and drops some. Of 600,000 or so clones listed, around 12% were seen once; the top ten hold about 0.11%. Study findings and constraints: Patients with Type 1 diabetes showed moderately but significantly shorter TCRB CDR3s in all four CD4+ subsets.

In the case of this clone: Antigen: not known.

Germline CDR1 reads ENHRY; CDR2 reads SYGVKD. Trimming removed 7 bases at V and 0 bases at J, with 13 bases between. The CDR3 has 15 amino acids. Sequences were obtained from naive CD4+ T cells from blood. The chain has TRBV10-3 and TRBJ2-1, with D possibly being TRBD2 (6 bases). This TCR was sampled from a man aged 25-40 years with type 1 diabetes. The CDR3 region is CAITSGTASYNEQFF. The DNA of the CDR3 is TGTGCCATCACCTCCGGGACTGCCTCCTACAATGAGCAGTTCTTC.